This T cell receptor (beta chain) is drawn from a study of blood T cell repertoires in COVID-19. About the research overall: Acute-phase and convalescent COVID-19 samples originated in the United States, Italy and Spain. T cells, B-cell-depleted T cells, or PBMCs provided the cDNA or gDNA that served as material.

The germline V gene encodes CDR1 LNHDA and CDR2 SQIVND (reference sequence). The V and J ends lost 1 base and 5 bases, in that order; junction bases with no gene match: 6. The length of the CDR3 is 16 residues. Authors' analysis steps: The assay estimated nucleated cells by amplifying reference gene primers. Sequencing was performed with immunoSEQ multiplex PCR; in TCRdb, only in-frame clones are kept and a portion is missing. The V and J calls and clone size were taken over from that table, and D and trimming were inferred from the DNA. The table includes roughly 90,000 clones, roughly 90% detected once.

This receptor was identified in a human donor with active COVID-19. The donor label of this sample is uncertain. Source material: peripheral blood. V and J are TRBV19 and TRBJ1-5; 9 nucleotides align to TRBD1. Here the CDR3 DNA reads TGTGCCAGTAGTATAGCGCACAGGGGGCTGGATCAGCCCCAGCATTTT. It specifies CASSIAHRGLDQPQHF. The full variable domain, its missing parts supplied by reference TRBV19 and TRBJ1-5, is DGGITQSPKYLFRKEGQNVTLSCEQNLNHDAMYWYRQDPGQGLRLIYYSQIVNDFQKGDIAEGYSVSREKKESFPLTVTSAQKNPTAFYLCASSIAHRGLDQPQHFGDGTRLSIL.